This TCR beta chain emerged from a study of CXCR3-negative and CXCR3-positive naive CD8 T cells. Details on this clonotype: Its antigen is currently unknown.

Triplicate 300,000-cell sorts were made of each CD8+ T cell subset. The method, 5' RACE with UMI labels, was used to prepare the TRB cDNA libraries. TCRdb reprocessed the 5' RACE reads, keeping one entry per CDR3 protein, no DNA. Its table records more than 45,000 distinct CDR3 sequences. Per the germline V gene, CDR1 is KGHDR and CDR2 is SFDVKD. The CDR3 sequence is 15 residues long. Findings and caveats of the study: Memory cells differed in TRBV-TRBJ usage, but naive CXCR3-negative and CXCR3-positive cells had similar usage. Diversity proved comparably high across both naive subsets and much lower in memory CD8+ cells.

Sample: memory CD8+ T cells from blood. This clonotype originated in a human donor in good health. Some clones in this sample may be carry-over from other donors' samples. This chain uses TRBV24-1 with TRBJ2-1; TCRdb returns TRBD2, unconfirmable since there is no DNA. The CDR3 sequence: CATSSGTSGYNEQFF.